A selection of T cell receptor beta chains follows, all from one sample in a study of T cell repertoires in cytomegalovirus infection. No antigens are known for them. MiXCR was run by TCRdb on the reads, yielding one entry per CDR3 protein. The profile shows 71,000 or so distinct CDR3 sequences, 20% of them singletons. The source material was CD8+ T cells from cultured PBMCs, sampled from culture after CMV antigen stimulation. These TCRs come from a human donor in good health (CMV status not recorded). Some clones in this sample may be carry-over from other donors' samples. Both conserved end residues are part of each CDR3. Fields, in order: CDR3 protein, J gene, V gene.

CASSPRTGGADYGYTF TRBJ1-2 TRBV7-6
CASSPRMGGDTDTQYF TRBJ2-3 TRBV18
CASSQKLAGVYNEQFF TRBJ2-1 TRBV4-3
CASSLMRNTIYF TRBJ1-3 TRBV7-8
CASRRGAGVMDTQYF TRBJ2-3 TRBV12-3/TRBV12-4
CASSFASSNQPQHF TRBJ1-5 TRBV12-3/TRBV12-4
CASSPGLPYYNEQFF TRBJ2-1 TRBV6-5
CASSPGGSSYNEQFF TRBJ2-1 TRBV9
CASSLEGRHDEAFF TRBJ1-1 TRBV7-2
CASSETRGTYNEQFF TRBJ2-1 TRBV6-1
CASTPGTGENIQYF TRBJ2-4 TRBV7-2
CASSLVDGAGPDTQYF TRBJ2-3 TRBV7-2
CASSLGPMSGETQYF TRBJ2-5 TRBV12-3/TRBV12-4
CASSLTSSAANEQFF TRBJ2-1 TRBV27
CSAREVSGGNNEQFF TRBJ2-1 TRBV20-1
CASRPPGQSYEQYF TRBJ2-7 TRBV6-1
CASSYVRTGEGFF TRBJ1-1 TRBV6-2/TRBV6-3
CATSSGQGLSNQPQHF TRBJ1-5 TRBV15
CASSSRKADTQYF TRBJ2-3 TRBV7-9
CASSGTFHEQYF TRBJ2-7 TRBV6-6
CASSFSPSGGSTDTQYF TRBJ2-3 TRBV7-2
CASSQDLSAQHLGFF TRBJ2-1 TRBV4-3
CASSLRENTGELFF TRBJ2-2 TRBV7-6
CASSQQGVNEQFF TRBJ2-1 TRBV12-3/TRBV12-4
CASSHGQGMNTEAFF TRBJ1-1 TRBV4-3
CASSFRGQLSNQPQHF TRBJ1-5 TRBV5-6
CAISDSGTGNTEAFF TRBJ1-1 TRBV10-3
CAISDPLGSGGFQETQYF TRBJ2-5 TRBV10-3
CASSQEGRDNEQFF TRBJ2-1 TRBV14
CASSVEGQGTDTQYF TRBJ2-3 TRBV9
CASSGTGYGYTF TRBJ1-2 TRBV27
CASSSGTSGQPQHF TRBJ1-5 TRBV5-1
CASSRGRETDTQYF TRBJ2-3 TRBV4-1
CASSYREVMNTEAFF TRBJ1-1 TRBV6-8
CASARDRTYEQYF TRBJ2-7 TRBV19
CASSDTGTGVFGQPQHF TRBJ1-5 TRBV2
CASSGRQGSDQPQHF TRBJ1-5 TRBV7-9
CASRAGGRYEQYF TRBJ2-7 TRBV6-1
CASSYRTGWRETQYF TRBJ2-5 TRBV6-6